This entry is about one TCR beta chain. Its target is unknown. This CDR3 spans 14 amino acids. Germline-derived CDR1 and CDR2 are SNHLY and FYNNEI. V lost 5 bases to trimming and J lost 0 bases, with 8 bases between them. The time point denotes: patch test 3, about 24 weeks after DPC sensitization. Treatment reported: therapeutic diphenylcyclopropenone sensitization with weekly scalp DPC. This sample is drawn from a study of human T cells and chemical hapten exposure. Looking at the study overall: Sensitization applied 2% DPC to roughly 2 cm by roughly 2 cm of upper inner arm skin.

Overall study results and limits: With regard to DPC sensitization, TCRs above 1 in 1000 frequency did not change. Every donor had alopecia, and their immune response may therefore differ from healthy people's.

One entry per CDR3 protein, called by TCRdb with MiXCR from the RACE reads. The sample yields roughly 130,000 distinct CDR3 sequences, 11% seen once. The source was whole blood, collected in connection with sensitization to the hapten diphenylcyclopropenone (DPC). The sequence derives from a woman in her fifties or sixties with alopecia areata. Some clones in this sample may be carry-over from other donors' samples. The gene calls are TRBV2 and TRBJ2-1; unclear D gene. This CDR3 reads CASSSTSSYNEQFF. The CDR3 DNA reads TGTGCCAGCAGTAGCACGAGCTCCTACAATGAGCAGTTCTTC.